The 6 T cell receptor beta chains given below trace back to one sample, sequenced in a study of T cells in women clearing cervical HPV infection. TCRdb's copy holds only in-frame clones and misses some; the assay was immunoSEQ multiplex PCR. The specimen's table records under 35,000 clones. Sequencing was performed on blood buffy coat. The receptors were gathered from a woman aged 18-70 years with a cervical HPV16 infection that either progressed to CIN3+ or cleared (not recorded which).

Turning to this clone: The read ends 3 residues shy of where the CDR3 ends; the end is completed using the germline J gene. The chain links TRBV2 to TRBJ1-5, with 8 bases fitting TRBD1. Germline trimming cut 2 bases from V and 7 bases from J; bases unmatched to any gene: 4. Germline values: CDR1 SNHLY, CDR2 FYNNEI. CDR3 length: 14 amino acids. The CDR3 loop is CASSERTGFQPQHF. The sequenced part of the CDR3 DNA is TGTGCCAGCAGTGAACGGACAGGGTTCCAGCCC.

Details on this clone: The read ends 3 residues shy of where the CDR3 ends; the end is completed using the germline J gene. The rearrangement uses TRBV14 and TRBJ1-2; D remains unclear. The CDR3 totals 14 residues. CDR1 SGHDN and CDR2 FVKESK come from the germline V gene. V was cut by 0 bases and J by 4 bases, with 9 bases left in between. CDR3 DNA, as far as it was read: TGTGCCAGCAGCCAAGATCACACGGGCTATGGC. This codes for CASSQDHTGYG. The entire CDR3 is CASSQDHTGYGYTF. Complete variable domain (other parts from reference TRBV14 and TRBJ1-2): EAGVTQFPSHSVIEKGQTVTLRCDPISGHDNLYWYRRVMGKEIKFLLHFVKESKQDESGMPNNRFLAERTGGTYSTLKVQPAELEDSGVYFCASSQDHTGYGYTFGSGTRLTVV.

Details on this clone: The read ends 3 residues early relative to the CDR3; the germline J gene fills the gap. The genes are TRBV11-1 and TRBJ2-1; possible D gene TRBD1, 5 bases. This CDR3 is 15 amino acids long. V lost 5 bases and J lost 7, with 18 bases in between. Germline CDR1 reads SGHAT; CDR2 reads FQDESV (reference sequence). The sequenced part of the CDR3 DNA is TGTGCCAGCAGCCGCCAGGGAAGCAGGGTAAATGAG. This gives the protein CASSRQGSRVNE. From start to end, the CDR3 is CASSRQGSRVNEQFF.

Concerning this clone itself: Sequencing ends 3 residues short of the CDR3 end; the germline J gene provides the rest. The rearrangement links TRBV5-1 to TRBJ2-3; no clear D gene. CDR3 length: 12 residues. Germline V gives CDR1 SGHRS, CDR2 YFSETQ. The V gene lost 2 bases and the J gene lost 2 bases, with 3 bases spanning the gap. Partial CDR3 DNA: TGCGCCAGCAGCTTCCTCACAGATACG. Its translation: CASSFLTDT. The whole CDR3 protein is CASSFLTDTQYF.

Comment on this clone: The read terminates 3 residues ahead of where the CDR3 ends, so the germline J gene completes it. The rearrangement links TRBV11-3 to TRBJ2-7; D perhaps matches TRBD2 (6 bases). The CDR3 is 15 amino acids. The germline V gene has CDR1 SGHNT and CDR2 YENEEA. V lost 5 bases to trimming and J lost 4 bases, with 18 bases between them. CDR3 region: CASSPRIAESYEQYF. Incomplete CDR3 DNA: TGTGCCAGCAGCCCTCGGATAGCGGAGTCGTACGAG.

Comments on this clone: The sequenced fragment ends 3 residues before the CDR3 boundary, so the rest is inferred from the germline J gene. The rearrangement joins TRBV13 to TRBJ2-7; 8 positions agree with TRBD2. V dropped 6 bases and J dropped 3; count of bases not matched to a gene: 10. The CDR3 extends over 15 amino acids. Germline V gene data show CDR1 as PRHDT and CDR2 as FYEKMQ (reference sequence). This chain's CDR3 is CASRETSETIYEQYF. The part of the CDR3 DNA that was read is TGTGCCAGCAGGGAGACTAGCGAGACTATCTACGAG.